Each of the 3 T cell receptor beta chains below was sequenced from the same sample in a study of shared clonotypes between healthy human individuals. Measured with immunoSEQ multiplex PCR; TCRdb has only the in-frame clones, and not every one. Of roughly 2.2 million clones listed, 85% to 95% are singletons. The sequenced sample was naive CD4+ T cells from PBMCs. Described subset: CD45RA+ positively selected. The receptors were gathered from a man in his late teens or twenties in good health. Some clones in this sample may be carry-over from other donors' samples.

The chain recombines TRBV7-7 with TRBJ2-1; D unresolved. The V gene's germline CDR1 is SSHAT and CDR2 FNYEAQ (reference sequence). Trimming removed 0 bases at V and 3 bases at J, with 9 bases between. This CDR3 is built from 15 residues. The CDR3 reads CASSLALGNYNEQFF. The CDR3 bases are TGTGCCAGCAGCTTAGCGTTGGGAAACTACAATGAGCAGTTCTTC.

The V and J genes are TRBV7-7 and TRBJ2-1; 10 nucleotides agree with TRBD2. Germline V gives CDR1 SSHAT, CDR2 FNYEAQ (reference sequence). This CDR3 comprises 15 residues. The J segment lost 3 bases and the V segment lost 5 bases, leaving 4 bases of the junction unmatched. The CDR3 region has the DNA TGTGCCAGCAGCCCGATAGCGGGAGGCTACAATGAGCAGTTCTTC. Translating it yields CASSPIAGGYNEQFF.

The V and J genes are TRBV5-4 and TRBJ1-3; D not certain. V was trimmed by 3 bases and J by 4 bases, leaving 8 bases between them. The CDR3 contains 13 residues. Germline lookup yields CDR1 SGHNT and CDR2 YYREEE (reference sequence). Here the CDR3 reads CASSSRSGNTIYF. The CDR3 DNA is TGTGCCAGCAGCTCACGCTCGGGAAACACCATATATTTT.